The entry below gives a single T cell receptor (beta chain) sequence along with its context. Its antigen is as yet unknown. Germline V lookup: CDR1 SGHNT, CDR2 YENEEA. The CDR3 totals 13 residues. The V gene end was trimmed by 5 bases and the J gene end by 7 bases; junction bases not matched to a gene: 3. The data were taken from a study of yellow fever vaccine responses in identical twins. Study results and limitations: Reportedly, the response of twins' T cells to the vaccine seemed partly convergent, partly personalized.

Via MiXCR, TCRdb re-called the RT-PCR reads, giving one row per CDR3 protein. The table lists approximately 6,900 distinct CDR3 sequences, around 84% of them singletons. V and J are TRBV11-3 and TRBJ1-2, with TRBD1 matching 11 bases. The source was T cells from blood (PBMCs), unsorted or a sorted subset (not recorded which), collected before or after yellow fever vaccination (not recorded which). The source of this sequence is a woman aged 18-29 years who received the yellow fever vaccine. CDR3 DNA: TGTGCCAGCAGCATCGGGACAGGGGGTGGCTACACCTTC. Its protein product is CASSIGTGGGYTF.